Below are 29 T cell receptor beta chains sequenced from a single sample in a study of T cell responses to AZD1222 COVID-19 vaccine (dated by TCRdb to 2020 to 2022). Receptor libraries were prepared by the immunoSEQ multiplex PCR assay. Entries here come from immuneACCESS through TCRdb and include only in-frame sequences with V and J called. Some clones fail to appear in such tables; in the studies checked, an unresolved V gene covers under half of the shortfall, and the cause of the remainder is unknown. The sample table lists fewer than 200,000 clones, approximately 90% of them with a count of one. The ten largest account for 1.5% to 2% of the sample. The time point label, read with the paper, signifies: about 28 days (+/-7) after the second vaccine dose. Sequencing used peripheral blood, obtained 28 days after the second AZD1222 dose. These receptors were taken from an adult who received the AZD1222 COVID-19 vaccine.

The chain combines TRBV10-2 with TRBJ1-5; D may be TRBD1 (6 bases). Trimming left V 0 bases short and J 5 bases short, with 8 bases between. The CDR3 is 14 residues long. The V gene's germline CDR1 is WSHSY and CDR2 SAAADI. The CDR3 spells CASSESGGYQPQHF. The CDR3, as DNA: TGCGCCAGCAGTGAGTCAGGGGGGTATCAGCCCCAGCATTTT.

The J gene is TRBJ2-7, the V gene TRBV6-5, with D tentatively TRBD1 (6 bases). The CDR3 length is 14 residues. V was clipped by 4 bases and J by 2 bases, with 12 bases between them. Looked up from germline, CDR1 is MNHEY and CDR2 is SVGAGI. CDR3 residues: CASSLSRTAYEQYF. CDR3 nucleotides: TGTGCCAGCAGTTTGTCTCGGACAGCCTACGAGCAGTACTTC.

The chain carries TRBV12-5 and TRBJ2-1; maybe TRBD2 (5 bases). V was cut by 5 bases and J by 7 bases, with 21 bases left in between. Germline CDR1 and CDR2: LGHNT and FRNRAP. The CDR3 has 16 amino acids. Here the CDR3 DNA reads TGTGCTAGTGGTCCCCCGGGTGGCAATGAGGGTAATGAGCAGTTCTTC. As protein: CASGPPGGNEGNEQFF.

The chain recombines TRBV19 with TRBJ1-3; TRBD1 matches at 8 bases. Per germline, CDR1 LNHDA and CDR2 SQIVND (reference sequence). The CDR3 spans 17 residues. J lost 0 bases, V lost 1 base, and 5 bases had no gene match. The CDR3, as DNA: TGTGCCAGTAGTATAGGGGCAGGGGGCAGCTCTGGAAACACCATATATTTT. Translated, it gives CASSIGAGGSSGNTIYF.

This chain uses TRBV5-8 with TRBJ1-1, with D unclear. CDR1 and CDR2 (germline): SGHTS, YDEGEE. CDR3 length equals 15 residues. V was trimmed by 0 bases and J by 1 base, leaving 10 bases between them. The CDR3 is CASSLGHNRNTEAFF. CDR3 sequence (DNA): TGTGCCAGCAGCTTGGGACACAACAGGAACACTGAAGCTTTCTTT.

The CDR3 sequence is CASSQIRVWTGSRYGYTF. The CDR3 DNA is TGTGCCAGCAGCCAAATTAGGGTGTGGACGGGGTCCCGCTATGGCTACACCTTC. The V and J genes are TRBV3-1 (or the pseudogene TRBV3-2) and TRBJ1-2; D remains unclear. This CDR3 spans 18 amino acids. Looked up from germline, CDR1 is LGHDT and CDR2 is YNNKEL (reference sequence). The ends were cut back, 2 bases at V and 4 bases at J, with 23 bases in the middle.

The CDR3 reads CAISESTSQPQHF. The CDR3 bases are TGTGCCATCAGTGAGTCAACATCCCAGCCCCAGCATTTT. The rearrangement links TRBV10-3 to TRBJ1-5; no clear D gene. Trimming shortened V by 0 bases and J by 7 bases, and 7 bases separated the two germline ends. Looked up from germline, CDR1 is ENHRY and CDR2 is SYGVKD. This CDR3 spans 13 amino acids.

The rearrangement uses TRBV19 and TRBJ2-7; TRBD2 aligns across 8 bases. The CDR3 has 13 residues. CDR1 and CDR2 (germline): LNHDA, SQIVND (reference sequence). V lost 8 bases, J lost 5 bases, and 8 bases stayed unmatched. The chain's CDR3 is CASSREGQNEQYF. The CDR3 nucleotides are TGTGCCAGTTCACGGGAGGGTCAGAACGAGCAGTACTTC.

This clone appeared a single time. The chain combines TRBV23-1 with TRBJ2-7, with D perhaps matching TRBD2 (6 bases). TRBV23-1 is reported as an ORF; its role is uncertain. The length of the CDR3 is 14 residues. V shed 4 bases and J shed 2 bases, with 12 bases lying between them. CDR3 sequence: CASSPGLFTYEQYF. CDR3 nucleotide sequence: TGCGCCAGCAGTCCAGGACTATTTACCTACGAGCAGTACTTC.

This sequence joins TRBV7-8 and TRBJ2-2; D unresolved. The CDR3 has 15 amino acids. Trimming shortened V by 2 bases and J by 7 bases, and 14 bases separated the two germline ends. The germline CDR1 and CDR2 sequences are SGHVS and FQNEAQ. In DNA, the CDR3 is TGTGCCAGCAGCTTATTGGCGCTTTGGGGCGGGGAGCTGTTTTTT. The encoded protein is CASSLLALWGGELFF.

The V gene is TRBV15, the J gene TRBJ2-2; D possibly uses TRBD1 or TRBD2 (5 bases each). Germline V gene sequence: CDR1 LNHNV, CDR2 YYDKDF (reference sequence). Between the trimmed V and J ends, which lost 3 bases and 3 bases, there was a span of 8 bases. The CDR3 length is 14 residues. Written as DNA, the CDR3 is TGTGCCACCAGCAGGCTGGGGGACACCGGGGAGCTGTTTTTT. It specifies CATSRLGDTGELFF.

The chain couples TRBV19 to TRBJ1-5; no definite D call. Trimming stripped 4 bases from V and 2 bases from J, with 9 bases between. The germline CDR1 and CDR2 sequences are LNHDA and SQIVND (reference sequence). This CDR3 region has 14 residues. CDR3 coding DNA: TGTGCCAGTAGTACGGGGAATGGCAATCAGCCCCAGCATTTT. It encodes CASSTGNGNQPQHF.

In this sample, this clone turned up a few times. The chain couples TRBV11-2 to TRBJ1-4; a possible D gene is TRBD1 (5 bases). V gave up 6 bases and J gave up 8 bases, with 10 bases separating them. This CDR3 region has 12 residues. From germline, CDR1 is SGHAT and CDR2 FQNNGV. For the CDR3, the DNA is TGTGCCAGCAGAACCGGGGGAGAAAAACTGTTTTTT. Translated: CASRTGGEKLFF.

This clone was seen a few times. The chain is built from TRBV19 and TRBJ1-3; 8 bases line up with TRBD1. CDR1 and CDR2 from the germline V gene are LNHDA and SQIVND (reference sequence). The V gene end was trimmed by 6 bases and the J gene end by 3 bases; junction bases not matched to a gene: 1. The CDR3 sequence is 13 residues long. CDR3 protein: CASRGQGGNTIYF. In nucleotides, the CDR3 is TGTGCCAGTAGAGGACAGGGTGGAAACACCATATATTTT.

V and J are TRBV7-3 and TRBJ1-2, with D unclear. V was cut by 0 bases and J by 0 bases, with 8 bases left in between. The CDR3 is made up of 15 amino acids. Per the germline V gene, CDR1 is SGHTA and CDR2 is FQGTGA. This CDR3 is CASSLTGWTNYGYTF. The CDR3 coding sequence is TGTGCCAGCAGCTTAACGGGGTGGACTAACTATGGCTACACCTTC. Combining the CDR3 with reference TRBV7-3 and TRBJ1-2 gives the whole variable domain GAGVSQTPSNKVTEKGKYVELRCDPISGHTALYWYRQSLGQGPEFLIYFQGTGAADDSGLPNDRFFAVRPEGSVSTLKIQRTERGDSAVYLCASSLTGWTNYGYTFGSGTRLTVV.

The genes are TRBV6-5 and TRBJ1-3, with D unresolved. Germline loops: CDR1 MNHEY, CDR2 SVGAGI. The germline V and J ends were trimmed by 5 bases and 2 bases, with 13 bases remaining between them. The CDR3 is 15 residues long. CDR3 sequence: CASSTGGGAGNTIYF. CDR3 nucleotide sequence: TGTGCCAGCAGTACGGGAGGAGGAGCTGGAAACACCATATATTTT.

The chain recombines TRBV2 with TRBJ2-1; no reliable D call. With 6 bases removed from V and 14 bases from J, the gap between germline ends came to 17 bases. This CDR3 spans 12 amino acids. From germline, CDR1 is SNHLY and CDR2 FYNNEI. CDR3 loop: CASSGGVAEEFF. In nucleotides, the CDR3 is TGTGCCAGCAGCGGTGGGGTAGCAGAGGAGTTCTTC.

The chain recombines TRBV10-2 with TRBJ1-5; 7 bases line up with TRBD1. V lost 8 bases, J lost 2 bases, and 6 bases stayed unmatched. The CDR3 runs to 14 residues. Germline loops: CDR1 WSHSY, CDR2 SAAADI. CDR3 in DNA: TGCGCCAGCTGGACAGGTCAGGGCAATCAGCCCCAGCATTTT. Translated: CASWTGQGNQPQHF.

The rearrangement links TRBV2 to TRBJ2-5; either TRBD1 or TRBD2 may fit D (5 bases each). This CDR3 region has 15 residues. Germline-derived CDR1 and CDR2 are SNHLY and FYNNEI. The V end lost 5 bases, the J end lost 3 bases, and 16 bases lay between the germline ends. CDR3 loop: CASSWGSGPKETQYF. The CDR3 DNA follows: TGTGCCAGCAGTTGGGGGTCAGGGCCGAAAGAGACCCAGTACTTC. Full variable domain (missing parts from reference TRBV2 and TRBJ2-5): EPEVTQTPSHQVTQMGQEVILRCVPISNHLYFYWYRQILGQKVEFLVSFYNNEISEKSEIFDDQFSVERPDGSNFTLKIRSTKLEDSAMYFCASSWGSGPKETQYFGPGTRLLVL.

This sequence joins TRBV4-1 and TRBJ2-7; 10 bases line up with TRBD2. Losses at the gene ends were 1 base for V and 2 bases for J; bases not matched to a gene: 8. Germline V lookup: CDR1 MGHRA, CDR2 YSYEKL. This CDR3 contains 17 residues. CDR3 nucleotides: TGCGCCAGCAGCCAAGCTACGGGACTAGCGATCCCCTACGAGCAGTACTTC. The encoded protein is CASSQATGLAIPYEQYF.

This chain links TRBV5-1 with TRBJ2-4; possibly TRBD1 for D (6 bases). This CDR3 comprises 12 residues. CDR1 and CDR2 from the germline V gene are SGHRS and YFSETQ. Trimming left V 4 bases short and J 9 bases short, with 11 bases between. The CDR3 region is CASSETGGIQYF. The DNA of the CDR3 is TGCGCCAGCAGCGAGACAGGCGGCATTCAGTACTTC.

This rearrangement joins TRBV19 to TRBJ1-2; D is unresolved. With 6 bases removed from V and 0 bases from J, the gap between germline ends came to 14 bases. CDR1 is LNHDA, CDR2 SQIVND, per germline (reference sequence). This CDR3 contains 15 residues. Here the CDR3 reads CASSPDGAANYGYTF. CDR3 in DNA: TGTGCCAGTAGCCCGGACGGTGCCGCTAACTATGGCTACACCTTC.

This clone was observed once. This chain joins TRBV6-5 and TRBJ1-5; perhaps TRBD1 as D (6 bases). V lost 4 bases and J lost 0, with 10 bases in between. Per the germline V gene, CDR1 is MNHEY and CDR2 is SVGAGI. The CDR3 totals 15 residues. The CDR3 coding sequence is TGTGCCAGCAGTTCAACAGGGAGTAGCAATCAGCCCCAGCATTTT. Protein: CASSSTGSSNQPQHF.

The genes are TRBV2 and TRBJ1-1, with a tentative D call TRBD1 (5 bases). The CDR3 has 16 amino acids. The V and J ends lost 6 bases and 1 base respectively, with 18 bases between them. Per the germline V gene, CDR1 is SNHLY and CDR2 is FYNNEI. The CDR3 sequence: CASSALGASRNTEAFF. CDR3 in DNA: TGTGCCAGCAGCGCCCTAGGGGCTTCGAGGAACACTGAAGCTTTCTTT.

The chain's CDR3 is CASSLKGASYEQYF. The CDR3 DNA follows: TGTGCCAGCAGCCTCAAGGGCGCCTCCTACGAGCAGTACTTC. The chain couples TRBV6-5 to TRBJ2-7; D remains ambiguous. The V end was cut by 6 bases, the J end by 0 bases, with 12 bases between. In germline, CDR1 is MNHEY, CDR2 SVGAGI. The CDR3 extends over 14 amino acids.

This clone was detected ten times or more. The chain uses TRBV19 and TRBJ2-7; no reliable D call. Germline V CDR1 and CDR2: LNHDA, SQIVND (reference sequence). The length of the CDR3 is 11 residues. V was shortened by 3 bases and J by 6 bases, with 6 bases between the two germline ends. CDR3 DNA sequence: TGTGCCAGTAGTATTTTCGGCGAGCAGTACTTC. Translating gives CASSIFGEQYF.

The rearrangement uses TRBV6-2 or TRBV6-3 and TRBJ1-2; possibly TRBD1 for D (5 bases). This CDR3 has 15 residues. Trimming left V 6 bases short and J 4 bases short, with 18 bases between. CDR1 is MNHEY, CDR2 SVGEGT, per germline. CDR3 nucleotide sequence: TGTGCCAGCAGCCCCACCTTTGACAGCCTCTATGGCTACACCTTC. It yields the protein CASSPTFDSLYGYTF.

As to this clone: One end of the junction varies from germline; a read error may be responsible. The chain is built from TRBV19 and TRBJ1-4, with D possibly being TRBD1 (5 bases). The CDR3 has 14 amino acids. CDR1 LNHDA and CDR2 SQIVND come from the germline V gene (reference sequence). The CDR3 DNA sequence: TGTGCTAGTAGTATACAGGTCTCTAATGAAAAACTGTTTTTT. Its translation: CASSIQVSNEKLFF.

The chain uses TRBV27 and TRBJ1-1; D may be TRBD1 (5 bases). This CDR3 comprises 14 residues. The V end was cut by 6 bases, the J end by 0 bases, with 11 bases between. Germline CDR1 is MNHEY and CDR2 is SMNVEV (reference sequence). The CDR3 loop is CASRTGPLNTEAFF. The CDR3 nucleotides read TGTGCCAGCAGAACGGGACCTTTGAACACTGAAGCTTTCTTT.